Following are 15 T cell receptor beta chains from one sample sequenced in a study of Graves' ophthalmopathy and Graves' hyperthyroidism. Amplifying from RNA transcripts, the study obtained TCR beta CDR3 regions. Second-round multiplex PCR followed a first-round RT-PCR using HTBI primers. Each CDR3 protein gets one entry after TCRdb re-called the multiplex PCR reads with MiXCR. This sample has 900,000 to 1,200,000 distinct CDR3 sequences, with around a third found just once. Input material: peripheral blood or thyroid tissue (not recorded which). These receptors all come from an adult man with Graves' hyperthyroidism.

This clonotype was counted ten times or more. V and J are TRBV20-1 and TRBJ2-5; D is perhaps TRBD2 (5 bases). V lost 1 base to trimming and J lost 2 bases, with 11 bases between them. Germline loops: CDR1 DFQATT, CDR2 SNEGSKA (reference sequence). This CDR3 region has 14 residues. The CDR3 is CSARAGSGQETQYF. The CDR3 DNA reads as TGCAGTGCTAGAGCGGGGAGCGGTCAAGAGACCCAGTACTTC.

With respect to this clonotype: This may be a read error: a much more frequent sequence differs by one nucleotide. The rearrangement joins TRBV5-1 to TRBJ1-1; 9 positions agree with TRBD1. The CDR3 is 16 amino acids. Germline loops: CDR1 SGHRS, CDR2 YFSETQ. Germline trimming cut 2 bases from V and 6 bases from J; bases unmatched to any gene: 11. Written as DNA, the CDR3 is TGCGCCAGCAGCTTCAAGGGGCGAACAGGGGGCGCTGAAGCTTTCTTT. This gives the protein CASSFKGRTGGAEAFF.

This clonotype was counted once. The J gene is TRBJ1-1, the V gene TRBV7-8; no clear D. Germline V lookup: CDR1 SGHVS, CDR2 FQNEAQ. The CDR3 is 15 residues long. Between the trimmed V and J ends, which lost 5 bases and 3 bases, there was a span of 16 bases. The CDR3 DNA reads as TGTGCCAGCAGCGTCGGGGAAGGTGGCGACACTGAAGCTTTCTTT. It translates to CASSVGEGGDTEAFF.

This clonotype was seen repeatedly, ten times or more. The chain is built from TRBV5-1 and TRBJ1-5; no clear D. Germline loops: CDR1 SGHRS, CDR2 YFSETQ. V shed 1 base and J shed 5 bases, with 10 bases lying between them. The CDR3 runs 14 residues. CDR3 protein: CASSLREHYQPQHF. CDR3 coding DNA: TGCGCCAGCAGCTTGCGGGAGCATTATCAGCCCCAGCATTTT.

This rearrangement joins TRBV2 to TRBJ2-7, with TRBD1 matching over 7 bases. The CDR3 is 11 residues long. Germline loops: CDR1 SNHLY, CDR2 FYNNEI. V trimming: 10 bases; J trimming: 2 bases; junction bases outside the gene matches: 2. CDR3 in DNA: TGTGCCACCGGGACAGCCTACGAGCAGTACTTC. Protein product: CATGTAYEQYF.

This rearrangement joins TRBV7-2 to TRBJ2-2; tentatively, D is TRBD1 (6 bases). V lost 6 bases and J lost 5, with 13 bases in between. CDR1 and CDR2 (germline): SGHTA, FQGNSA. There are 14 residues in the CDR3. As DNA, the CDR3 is TGTGCCAGCAGACAACGAGGGGGTACCGGGGAGCTGTTTTTT. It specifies CASRQRGGTGELFF.

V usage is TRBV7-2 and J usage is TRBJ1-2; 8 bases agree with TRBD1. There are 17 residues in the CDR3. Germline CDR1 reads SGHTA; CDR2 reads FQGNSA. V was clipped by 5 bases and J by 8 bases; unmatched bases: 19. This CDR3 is CASSLEGAGGVSWGYTF. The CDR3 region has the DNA TGTGCCAGCAGCCTGGAGGGGGCAGGGGGCGTGAGCTGGGGCTACACCTTC. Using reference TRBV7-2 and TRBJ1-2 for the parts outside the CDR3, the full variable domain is GAGVSQSPSNKVTEKGKDVELRCDPISGHTALYWYRQSLGQGLEFLIYFQGNSAPDKSGLPSDRFSAERTGGSVSTLTIQRTQQEDSAVYLCASSLEGAGGVSWGYTFGSGTRLTVV.

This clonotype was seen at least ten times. CDR3 DNA sequence: TGCAGTGCGCGGGACCTGGGCCCTGAAGCTTTCTTT. Amino acid sequence: CSARDLGPEAFF. The chain couples TRBV20-1 to TRBJ1-1; D is possibly TRBD1 (5 bases). Between the trimmed V and J ends, which lost 6 bases and 6 bases, there was a span of 14 bases. The CDR3 has 12 amino acids. Per the germline V gene, CDR1 is DFQATT and CDR2 is SNEGSKA (reference sequence).

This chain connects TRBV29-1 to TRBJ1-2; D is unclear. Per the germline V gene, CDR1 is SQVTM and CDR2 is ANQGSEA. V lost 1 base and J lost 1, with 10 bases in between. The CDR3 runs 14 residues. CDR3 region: CSVEGSGVNYGYTF. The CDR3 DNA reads TGCAGCGTTGAAGGTTCGGGAGTTAACTATGGCTACACCTTC.

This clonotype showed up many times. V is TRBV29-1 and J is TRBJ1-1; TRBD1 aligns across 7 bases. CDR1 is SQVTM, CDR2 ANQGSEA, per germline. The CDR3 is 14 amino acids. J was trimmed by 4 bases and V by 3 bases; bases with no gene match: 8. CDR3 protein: CSVDRGWVGTEAFF. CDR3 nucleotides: TGCAGCGTTGACAGGGGGTGGGTGGGCACTGAAGCTTTCTTT.

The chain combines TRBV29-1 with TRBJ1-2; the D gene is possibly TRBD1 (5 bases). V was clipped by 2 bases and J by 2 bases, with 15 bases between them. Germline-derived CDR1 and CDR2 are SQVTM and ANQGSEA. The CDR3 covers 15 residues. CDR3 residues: CSVERGGGANYGYTF. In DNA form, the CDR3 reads TGCAGCGTTGAACGGGGGGGTGGGGCGAACTATGGCTACACCTTC.

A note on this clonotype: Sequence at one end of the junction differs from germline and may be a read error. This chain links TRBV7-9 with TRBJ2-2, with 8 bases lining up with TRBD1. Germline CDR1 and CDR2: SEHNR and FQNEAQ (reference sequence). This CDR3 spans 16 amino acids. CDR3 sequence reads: CASSQAGTGNTGELFF. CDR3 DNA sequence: TGCGCCAGCAGCCAAGCCGGGACAGGGAACACCGGGGAGCTGTTTTTT. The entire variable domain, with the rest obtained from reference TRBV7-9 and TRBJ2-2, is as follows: DTGVSQNPRHKITKRGQNVTFRCDPISEHNRLYWYRQTLGQGPEFLTYFQNEAQLEKSRLLSDRFSAERPKGSFSTLEIQRTEQGDSAMYLCASSQAGTGNTGELFFGEGSRLTVL.

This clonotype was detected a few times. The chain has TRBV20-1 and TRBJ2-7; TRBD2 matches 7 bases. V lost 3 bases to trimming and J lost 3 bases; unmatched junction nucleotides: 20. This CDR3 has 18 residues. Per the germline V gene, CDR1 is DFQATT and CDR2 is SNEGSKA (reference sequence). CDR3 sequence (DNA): TGCAGTGCTAGTGGAATCGAGACTAGCTTTGGTGAGGTCTACGAGCAGTACTTC. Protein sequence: CSASGIETSFGEVYEQYF.

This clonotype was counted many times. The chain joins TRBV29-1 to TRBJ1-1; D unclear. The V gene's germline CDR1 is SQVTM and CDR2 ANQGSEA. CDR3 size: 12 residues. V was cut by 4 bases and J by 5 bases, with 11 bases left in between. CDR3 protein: CSVAVRRTEAFF. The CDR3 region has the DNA TGCAGCGTTGCCGTTCGGAGAACTGAAGCTTTCTTT.

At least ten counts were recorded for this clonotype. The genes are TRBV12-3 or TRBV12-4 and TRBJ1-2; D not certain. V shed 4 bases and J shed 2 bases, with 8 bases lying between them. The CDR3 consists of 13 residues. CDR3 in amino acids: CASSSPGNYGYTF. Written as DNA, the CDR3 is TGTGCCAGCAGTTCCCCGGGGAACTATGGCTACACCTTC.